The table lists the clone carrying this TCR beta chain with a few counts. Its antigen is unknown. The CDR3 is made up of 15 amino acids. CDR1 is ENHRY and CDR2 is SYGVKD in the germline V gene. V was pared by 4 bases and J by 3 bases, with 14 bases between. Preparing the TCRbeta library involved the use of unique molecular identifiers. MiXCR, applied by TCRdb to the PCR reads, yields one record per CDR3 protein. The table shows 700,000 or so distinct CDR3 sequences, with 13% occurring only once. The data belong to a study of T-cell reconstitution after alpha-beta-depleted transplantation in children. The study, taken as a whole, reports: Reportedly, roughly two months post-transplant, alpha-beta T cells arose from several hundred expanded graft clones. The study traced high day-60 TCRbeta diversity in some patients to surviving recipient T cells and thymic progenitors. T-cell numbers and diversity one year post-transplant derived largely from freshly generated T cells.

The chain couples TRBV10-3 to TRBJ2-3; D uncertain. The sample was PBMCs, taken before TCRalphabeta/CD19-depleted stem cell transplant. The sequence was collected from a girl aged 2 to 10 with congenital amegakaryocytic thrombocytopenia, due to receive a stem cell transplant. In nucleotides, the CDR3 is TGTGCCATCAGTGTCGAATCCTCCGGGACAGATACGCAGTATTTT. The encoded protein is CAISVESSGTDTQYF.